These T cell receptor beta chains were read from a single sample in a study of OX40 agonist ivuxolimab in advanced cancers. Sequencing used immunoSEQ multiplex PCR; TCRdb keeps in-frame clones, though not all of them. The data show some 51,000 clones, with over 85% seen just once and around 48% held by the top ten. The sequencing here drew on CD4+ or CD8+ T cells sorted from blood, taken in a trial of the OX40 agonist ivuxolimab. Receptors were obtained from an adult with an advanced solid tumor such as melanoma, head and neck, liver or kidney cancer. Each CDR3 is given with its conserved first and last residue. Each record gives: V gene, D gene, J gene, clone size, CDR3 protein, CDR3 DNA. A D gene is named only where the DNA matches it firmly. Expanded clones are given a class, and other clones once, few, many or no size at all.

>TRBV18|.|TRBJ2-3|once
CASSPAEWGPTDTQYF
TGTGCCAGCTCACCCGCGGAATGGGGGCCCACAGATACGCAGTATTTT
>TRBV6-6|.|TRBJ2-1|.
CASSSRTGVYNEQFF
TGTGCCAGCAGTTCCCGGACGGGGGTTTACAATGAGCAGTTCTTC
>TRBV4-1|.|TRBJ1-5|.
CASSLEGGNQPQHF
TGCGCCAGCAGTCTCGAGGGCGGCAATCAGCCCCAGCATTTT
>TRBV10-3|.|TRBJ2-2|few
CAISEGRGHAGTGELFF
TGTGCCATCAGTGAAGGCAGGGGCCACGCGGGCACCGGGGAGCTGTTTTTT
>TRBV27|TRBD1|TRBJ2-3|.
CASSLSVRGTDTQYF
TGTGCCAGCAGTTTGAGCGTCAGGGGGACAGATACGCAGTATTTT
>TRBV30|.|TRBJ2-7|.
CAWSPTQGFEQYF
TGTGCCTGGAGTCCGACACAGGGATTCGAGCAGTACTTC
>TRBV4-1|.|TRBJ1-4|.
CASSPLSTDTNEKLFF
TGCGCCAGCAGCCCCCTGTCTACGGATACTAATGAAAAACTGTTTTTT
>TRBV7-2|.|TRBJ1-3|.
CASSIGGTGNTIYF
TGTGCCAGCAGTATAGGGGGTACTGGAAACACCATATATTTT
>TRBV7-7|.|TRBJ2-5|.
CASSVGVDMTQYF
TGTGCCAGCAGCGTCGGGGTGGATATGACCCAGTACTTC
>TRBV5-4|TRBD2|TRBJ2-1|.
CASSPGLAGVDEQFF
TGTGCCAGCAGCCCGGGACTAGCGGGGGTGGATGAGCAGTTCTTC
>TRBV9|TRBD1|TRBJ2-1|.
CASSVAGQVSNEQFF
TGTGCCAGCAGCGTAGCGGGACAGGTTTCCAATGAGCAGTTCTTC
>TRBV5-1|.|TRBJ1-2|.
CASSGWGTNYGYTF
TGCGCCAGCAGCGGTTGGGGGACTAACTATGGCTACACCTTC
>TRBV4-3|.|TRBJ2-7|.
CASSQDFQDYEQYF
TGCGCCAGCAGCCAAGACTTCCAGGACTACGAGCAGTACTTC
>TRBV28|.|TRBJ1-1|.
CASSDRMGTEAFF
TGTGCCAGCAGTGACAGGATGGGGACTGAAGCTTTCTTT
>TRBV5-1|TRBD2|TRBJ2-7|.
CASSSGGAQVEQYF
TGCGCCAGCAGCTCCGGGGGGGCGCAGGTCGAGCAGTACTTC
>TRBV6-6|.|TRBJ2-7|once
CASSITYEQYF
TGTGCCAGCAGTATCACCTACGAGCAGTACTTC
>TRBV7-9|.|TRBJ2-1|.
CASSFGKYNEQFF
TGTGCCAGCAGCTTCGGAAAATACAATGAGCAGTTCTTC
>TRBV11-3|.|TRBJ2-7|.
CASSPGYEQYF
TGTGCCAGCAGCCCAGGGTACGAGCAGTACTTC
>TRBV19|.|TRBJ2-7|.
CASSMGSYEQYF
TGTGCCAGTAGTATGGGGTCCTACGAGCAGTACTTC
>TRBV6-6|.|TRBJ1-5|once
CASRHLNSNQPQHF
TGTGCCAGCAGACACCTAAACAGCAATCAGCCCCAGCATTTT
>TRBV9|.|TRBJ2-3|.
CASSVDGVGGPDTQYF
TGTGCCAGCAGCGTAGACGGAGTAGGGGGGCCCGATACGCAGTATTTT
>TRBV4-2|TRBD2|TRBJ2-3|.
CASSQTSSGGAPDTQYF
TGTGCCAGCAGCCAAACCTCTAGCGGGGGGGCCCCAGATACGCAGTATTTT
>TRBV4-3|.|TRBJ2-3|.
CASSPLAGLTDTQYF
TGCGCCAGCAGCCCCCTCGCGGGGCTGACAGATACGCAGTATTTT
>TRBV10-1|.|TRBJ1-4|.
CASSPPQGTNEKLFF
TGCGCCAGCAGTCCGCCTCAGGGGACTAATGAAAAACTGTTTTTT
>TRBV7-9|TRBD2|TRBJ2-7|.
CASSLGSGGDREQYF
TGTGCCAGCAGCTTAGGAAGCGGGGGGGACCGCGAGCAGTACTTC
>TRBV18|TRBD1|TRBJ1-6|.
CASSTDRAFSSYNSPLHF
TGTGCCAGCTCCACGGACAGGGCCTTTAGCTCCTATAATTCACCCCTCCACTTT
>TRBV12-2|.|TRBJ1-4|.
CASRLGHRVWEDGAEKLFF
TGTGCAAGTCGCTTAGGTCATCGGGTGTGGGAGGACGGGGCTGAAAAACTGTTTTTT
>TRBV30|.|TRBJ1-5|.
CAWSSGIYSNQPQHF
TGTGCCTGGAGCTCTGGCATATATAGCAATCAGCCCCAGCATTTT
>TRBV9|.|TRBJ2-2|.
CASSVRTGELFF
TGTGCCAGCAGCGTACGCACCGGGGAGCTGTTTTTT
>TRBV10-3|TRBD1|TRBJ2-7|.
CAISESWTGTFYEQYF
TGTGCCATCAGTGAGTCTTGGACAGGGACTTTCTACGAGCAGTACTTC
>TRBV9|.|TRBJ2-1|once
CASSPTNRHEQFF
TGTGCCAGCAGCCCTACAAACCGCCATGAGCAGTTCTTC
>TRBV19|.|TRBJ1-2|.
CARTTRSDGYTF
TGTGCCAGGACGACCCGGTCAGATGGCTACACCTTC
>TRBV6-5|.|TRBJ2-7|.
CASKTGAVNEQYF
TGTGCCAGCAAGACCGGGGCGGTGAACGAGCAGTACTTC
>TRBV4-3|TRBD2|TRBJ2-1|.
CASGGRGLSSYNEQFF
TGCGCCAGCGGCGGGAGGGGACTGAGCTCCTACAATGAGCAGTTCTTC
>TRBV4-1|TRBD1|TRBJ1-3|.
CASSQVTGGAGNTIYF
TGCGCCAGCAGCCAAGTTACAGGGGGTGCGGGAAACACCATATATTTT
>TRBV14|.|TRBJ2-1|.
CASSQRGGAAASYNEQFF
TGTGCCAGCAGCCAAAGAGGTGGAGCGGCTGCCTCCTACAATGAGCAGTTCTTC
>TRBV29-1|.|TRBJ2-7|once
CSVETRGGSYEQYF
TGCAGCGTTGAAACAAGGGGGGGTTCCTACGAGCAGTACTTC
>TRBV19|.|TRBJ1-5|once
CASSPPQSLVAPQHF
TGTGCCAGTAGTCCTCCCCAGAGTCTGGTGGCACCCCAGCATTTT
>TRBV28|TRBD1|TRBJ1-1|.
CASSPIGTGGDGAEAFF
TGTGCCAGCAGTCCTATTGGGACAGGGGGGGACGGCGCTGAAGCTTTCTTT
>TRBV10-2|.|TRBJ1-1|.
CASGGTGTNTEAFF
TGCGCCAGCGGGGGAACAGGGACGAACACTGAAGCTTTCTTT
>TRBV4-1|.|TRBJ1-4|.
CASSQESNTNEKLFF
TGCGCCAGCAGCCAAGAGTCAAATACTAATGAAAAACTGTTTTTT
>TRBV10-1|TRBD1|TRBJ2-1|.
CASRPGTGGQDEQFF
TGCGCCAGCAGGCCCGGGACAGGGGGTCAGGATGAGCAGTTCTTC
>TRBV7-6|.|TRBJ1-2|.
CASSGGGENYGYTF
TGTGCCAGCAGCGGGGGGGGTGAAAACTATGGCTACACCTTC
>TRBV5-6|.|TRBJ1-1|.
CASSYSTAGAFF
TGTGCCAGCAGCTATAGTACAGCTGGAGCTTTCTTT
>TRBV5-1|.|TRBJ2-7|.
CASSWRSGSYEQYF
TGCGCCAGCAGCTGGAGGAGTGGCTCCTACGAGCAGTACTTC
>TRBV10-2|.|TRBJ1-3|.
CASSENDSGNTIYF
TGCGCCAGCAGTGAAAACGACTCTGGAAACACCATATATTTT
>TRBV28|.|TRBJ2-1|.
CASSFGLDNEQFF
TGTGCCAGCAGTTTTGGGCTAGATAATGAGCAGTTCTTC
>TRBV7-9|TRBD1|TRBJ1-2|.
CASSGDRDYGYTF
TGTGCCAGCAGCGGAGACAGGGACTATGGCTACACCTTC